The sequence of this TCR beta chain was determined in a study of blood T cell repertoires in COVID-19. Study information: Spain, Italy and the United States supplied samples that represented acute and convalescent COVID-19. Sample material is recorded as cDNA or gDNA derived from T cells, B-cell-depleted T cells, or PBMCs.

As originally analysed: Estimates of nucleated cell counts were drawn from the amplification of reference gene primers. TCRdb's table, derived via immunoSEQ multiplex PCR, lists solely in-frame clones and lacks some. D and trimming come from the DNA, and the V and J calls and clone size come from that table. The sample has approximately 250,000 clones; 84% are singletons. Trimming took off 6 bases at V and 7 bases at J, with 10 bases between the two ends. This CDR3 spans 13 amino acids. Sequencing input: peripheral blood. The receptor was isolated from a human donor in a cohort sampled during active COVID-19. V is TRBV12-3 or TRBV12-4 and J is TRBJ1-6; no firm D call. The CDR3 sequence: CASRRAANSPLHF. The CDR3 bases are TGTGCCAGCAGGAGGGCAGCGAATTCACCCCTCCACTTT.